This TCR beta chain was retrieved from a study of metastatic and nonmetastatic thyroid tumors. At the level of the study: From malignant and benign thyroid patients, repertoires in blood and in tumor or nodule tissue were compared. Study-wide results and caveats: A significant increase in TCR beta diversity was reportedly seen in malignant thyroid tumors relative to benign nodules, in blood and tumor.

Original data processing: The study's classifier, a distant-metastasis tool for papillary thyroid cancer, was built using CDR3 differences across clinicopathological groups. With MiXCR, TCRdb called clones anew from the PCR reads. The V and J calls and clone size are TCRdb's, not the authors'. Of about 93,000 clones listed, about an eighth were seen once; the top ten hold 11%. Each patient went into thyroid surgery without having received any treatment. This clone was counted ten times or more. Its cognate antigen is unknown. The sample consisted of blood. This TCR derives from a female donor with papillary thyroid cancer or a benign thyroid nodule (not recorded which). Some clones in this sample may be carry-over from other donors' samples.

Written as DNA, the CDR3 is TGTGCCTGGAGCTCGACAGGGAACACTGAAGCTTTCTTT. It is translated as CAWSSTGNTEAFF. The V call is TRBV30, the J call TRBJ1-1, with D perhaps matching TRBD1 (6 bases). Germline lookup yields CDR1 GTSNPN and CDR2 SVGIG (reference sequence). V was cut by 3 bases and J by 1 base, with 9 bases left in between. CDR3 length: 13 amino acids.